The 17 T cell receptor beta chains reported below all come from one sample, sequenced in a study of radiotherapy plus CTLA-4 blockade in lung cancer. Produced via immunoSEQ multiplex PCR; TCRdb's table is partial and in-frame only. The sample holds over 50,000 clones, roughly four fifths seen once. Specimen: peripheral blood, collected from a patient treated with radiotherapy plus ipilimumab. These receptors were collected from a human donor with non-small cell lung cancer who had a complete response to radiotherapy plus ipilimumab.

This chain uses TRBV6-5 with TRBJ2-7; the D gene is possibly TRBD1 (6 bases). The V end lost 4 bases, the J end lost 7 bases, and 17 bases lay between the germline ends. The germline V gene encodes CDR1 MNHEY and CDR2 SVGAGI. The CDR3 is 14 amino acids. CDR3 DNA sequence: TGTGCCAGCAGTTCCAGGGGTGACCTTTTGGAGCAGTACTTC. This gives the protein CASSSRGDLLEQYF.

The rearrangement joins TRBV30 to TRBJ1-2, with TRBD1 matching 8 bases. This CDR3 comprises 12 residues. V lost 7 bases to trimming and J lost 4 bases; unmatched junction nucleotides: 5. From germline, CDR1 is GTSNPN and CDR2 SVGIG (reference sequence). CDR3 region: CASQGVVYGYTF. CDR3 nucleotide sequence: TGTGCCTCACAGGGGGTTGTCTATGGCTACACCTTC.

The rearrangement joins TRBV6-5 to TRBJ1-2, with D unclear. Trimming removed 4 bases at V and 4 bases at J, with 13 bases between. CDR1 is MNHEY and CDR2 is SVGAGI in the germline V gene. This CDR3 region has 14 residues. This CDR3 is CASSFGASIYGYTF. The DNA for the CDR3 is TGTGCCAGCAGTTTCGGTGCGTCGATCTATGGCTACACCTTC.

On this clone: Relative to the germline gene, one junction end is altered; a read error may explain this. The chain carries TRBV5-4 and TRBJ1-6; D gene unclear. The CDR3 contains 14 residues. CDR1 and CDR2 from the germline V gene are SGHNT and YYREEE (reference sequence). DNA for the CDR3: TGCGCCAGCAGCCAAGATCCCGGTAATTCACCCCTCCACTTT. Its protein product is CASSQDPGNSPLHF.

The chain has TRBV18 and TRBJ1-3, with TRBD1 as a possible D gene (5 bases). The V end lost 6 bases, the J end lost 2 bases, and 17 bases lay between the germline ends. CDR3 length: 16 residues. CDR1 and CDR2 from the germline V gene are KGHSH and LQKENI. The CDR3 protein is CASSTSAGGAGNTIYF. The CDR3 nucleotides read TGTGCCAGCTCCACCTCCGCCGGGGGGGCTGGAAACACCATATATTTT.

The chain carries TRBV10-3 and TRBJ1-1; the D gene is possibly TRBD1 (6 bases). The CDR3 sequence is 14 residues long. Per germline, CDR1 ENHRY and CDR2 SYGVKD. The V end lost 2 bases, the J end lost 1 base, and 8 bases lay between the germline ends. In nucleotides, the CDR3 is TGTGCCATCAGTGAGGCCAGGGGGAACACTGAAGCTTTCTTT. Translating it yields CAISEARGNTEAFF.

V gene TRBV4-1 combines with J gene TRBJ2-5; 7 bases line up with TRBD2. CDR3 length equals 16 residues. Losses at the gene ends were 4 bases for V and 4 bases for J; bases not matched to a gene: 12. Per germline, CDR1 MGHRA and CDR2 YSYEKL. The CDR3 DNA follows: TGCGCCAGCAGCCGGGGAGCGGGATCTCATAGAGAGACCCAGTACTTC. It translates to CASSRGAGSHRETQYF.

J is TRBJ2-3 and V is TRBV18; 9 bases agree with TRBD1. The CDR3 spans 15 residues. The V and J ends lost 3 bases and 3 bases, in that order; junction bases with no gene match: 4. The germline CDR1 and CDR2 sequences are KGHSH and LQKENI. For the CDR3, the DNA is TGTGCCAGCTCACCCGGGACAGGGCCAACAGATACGCAGTATTTT. Its protein product is CASSPGTGPTDTQYF.

The chain couples TRBV7-6 to TRBJ1-3, with D perhaps TRBD1 (5 bases). This CDR3 spans 14 amino acids. CDR1 is SGHVS and CDR2 is FNYEAQ in the germline V gene. V was trimmed by 1 base and J by 8 bases, leaving 12 bases between them. The CDR3: CASSLGAGRDTIYF. The DNA for the CDR3 is TGTGCCAGCAGCTTAGGGGCAGGGCGTGACACCATATATTTT.

The chain uses TRBV18 and TRBJ1-2, with 7 positions matching TRBD1. The V segment lost 2 bases and the J segment 8 bases; nucleotides outside the gene matches: 8. This CDR3 region has 14 residues. In germline, CDR1 is KGHSH, CDR2 LQKENI. The CDR3 loop is CASSPLEGAGGYTF. CDR3 DNA: TGTGCCAGCTCACCATTGGAGGGGGCGGGAGGCTACACCTTC.

The J gene is TRBJ2-5, the V gene TRBV11-3; D remains ambiguous. Deletions cut 1 base from V and 3 bases from J, with 6 bases between. Germline lookup yields CDR1 SGHNT and CDR2 YENEEA. The CDR3 runs 13 residues. CDR3 DNA sequence: TGTGCCAGCAGCTTAGGTACAGAAGAGACCCAGTACTTC. Translating it yields CASSLGTEETQYF.

The chain couples TRBV9 to TRBJ1-2; 8 bases match TRBD1. There are 16 residues in the CDR3. J gave up 2 bases and V 3 bases, and 9 bases lay outside the gene matches. Germline loops: CDR1 SGDLS, CDR2 YYNGEE. In DNA form, the CDR3 reads TGTGCCAGCAGCGAACATGAGGGGGACAGGAACTATGGCTACACCTTC. Protein sequence: CASSEHEGDRNYGYTF.

V usage is TRBV4-1 and J usage is TRBJ2-5; the D gene is possibly TRBD2 (5 bases). The CDR3 extends over 15 amino acids. The V and J ends lost 9 bases and 3 bases respectively, with 20 bases between them. Germline CDR1 is MGHRA and CDR2 is YSYEKL. For the CDR3, the DNA is TGCGCCAGTCAGAGGGTTGGTACAGCGGAAGAGACCCAGTACTTC. Residues: CASQRVGTAEETQYF.

The rearrangement uses TRBV7-8 and TRBJ1-5; 7 bases line up with TRBD1. The germline V gene has CDR1 SGHVS and CDR2 FQNEAQ. The CDR3 has 16 amino acids. After removal of 2 bases from V and 2 bases from J, the junction contained 6 bases not matched to a gene. CDR3 sequence: CASSLYRGGGNQPQHF. DNA for the CDR3: TGTGCCAGCAGCTTATACAGGGGCGGGGGCAATCAGCCCCAGCATTTT.

J is TRBJ2-2 and V is TRBV4-3, with 9 bases that match TRBD1. Trimming at V came to 0 bases and at J to 6 bases, leaving 2 bases not matched to a gene. This CDR3 has 15 residues. The germline V gene has CDR1 LGHNA and CDR2 YSLEER. The CDR3 reads CASSQDRQGAGELFF. CDR3 nucleotides: TGCGCCAGCAGCCAAGACCGACAGGGGGCCGGGGAGCTGTTTTTT.

The chain combines TRBV6-1 with TRBJ2-7; 10 bases line up with TRBD1. The CDR3 is made up of 15 amino acids. Trimming removed 6 bases from V and 7 bases from J; junction bases left unmatched: 12. Germline V lookup: CDR1 MNHNS, CDR2 SASEGT. Here the CDR3 DNA reads TGTGCCAGCAGGCCGGCGGGACAGGGGCAGCGAGAGCAGTACGTC. Translating it yields CASRPAGQGQREQYV.

The chain joins TRBV9 to TRBJ1-4; tentatively, D is TRBD1 (6 bases). This CDR3 is built from 16 residues. The germline V and J ends were trimmed by 2 bases and 0 bases, with 11 bases remaining between them. CDR1 and CDR2 (germline): SGDLS, YYNGEE. DNA of the CDR3: TGTGCCAGCAGCGTCAGTCGGACAGCAACTAATGAAAAACTGTTTTTT. Its protein is CASSVSRTATNEKLFF. Filled out from reference TRBV9 and TRBJ1-4, the complete variable domain reads DSGVTQTPKHLITATGQRVTLRCSPRSGDLSVYWYQQSLDQGLQFLIQYYNGEERAKGNILERFSAQQFPDLHSELNLSSLELGDSALYFCASSVSRTATNEKLFFGSGTQLSVL.